Presented here are 21 T cell receptor beta chains from one specimen sequenced in a study of cytomegalovirus exposure and HLA in healthy donors. Primers for the PCR totalled 60 Vbeta and 13 Jbeta. Repertoires were generated with immunoSEQ multiplex PCR, while TCRdb's copy carries only in-frame clones and drops some. This table holds about 85,000 clones, under 90% found once. The sequenced material came from PBMCs. Source of these receptors: a man aged 45 to 65 in good health and CMV-seropositive.

The DNA for the CDR3 is TGCAGCGTTGAAGATCAGTCCTACGAGCAGTACTTC. As protein: CSVEDQSYEQYF. This chain joins TRBV29-1 and TRBJ2-7; D gene ambiguous. The V end lost 0 bases, the J end lost 1 base, and 4 bases lay between the germline ends. CDR3 size: 12 residues. Germline assignment: CDR1 SQVTM and CDR2 ANQGSEA.

CDR3 amino acids: CASSINRPRNYGYTF. CDR3 nucleotide sequence: TGTGCCAGCAGCATTAACAGGCCACGGAACTATGGCTACACCTTC. The chain joins TRBV2 to TRBJ1-2; weak D call: TRBD1 (5 bases). The CDR3 has 15 amino acids. V lost 6 bases and J lost 2, with 16 bases in between. The germline gives CDR1 SNHLY, CDR2 FYNNEI. The variable domain in full, completed from reference TRBV2 and TRBJ1-2, reads EPEVTQTPSHQVTQMGQEVILRCVPISNHLYFYWYRQILGQKVEFLVSFYNNEISEKSEIFDDQFSVERPDGSNFTLKIRSTKLEDSAMYFCASSINRPRNYGYTFGSGTRLTVV.

J is TRBJ1-1 and V is TRBV4-2, with D unclear. Germline CDR1 reads LGHNA; CDR2 reads YNFKEQ. There are 12 residues in the CDR3. The V and J ends lost 4 bases and 3 bases respectively, with 6 bases between them. The CDR3 is CASSPPDTEAFF. For the CDR3, the DNA is TGTGCCAGCAGCCCCCCGGACACTGAAGCTTTCTTT.

V is TRBV6-1 and J is TRBJ2-5, with 14 positions matching TRBD2. The DNA end favors TRBJ2-7, so the J call may be wrong. The germline CDR1 and CDR2 sequences are MNHNS and SASEGT. The CDR3 sequence is 15 residues long. The CDR3 protein is CASSEGLAGGYEQYF. The CDR3 nucleotides read TGTGCCAGCAGTGAAGGACTAGCGGGAGGGTACGAGCAGTACTTC.

V and J are TRBV14 and TRBJ1-1; D is uncertain. There are 13 residues in the CDR3. V was shortened by 2 bases and J by 5 bases, with 9 bases between the two germline ends. Germline values: CDR1 SGHDN, CDR2 FVKESK. CDR3 loop: CASSQNSVTEAFF. CDR3 coding DNA: TGTGCCAGCAGCCAAAATAGTGTTACTGAAGCTTTCTTT.

The chain carries TRBV6-6 and TRBJ2-3; perhaps TRBD2 as D (6 bases). Germline V gives CDR1 MNHNY, CDR2 SVGAGI (reference sequence). This CDR3 comprises 16 residues. V lost 2 bases to trimming and J lost 1 base, with 13 bases between them. CDR3 nucleotide sequence: TGTGCCAGCAGTTACGGAACTAGCCGGGGCACAGATACGCAGTATTTT. This translates into CASSYGTSRGTDTQYF.

This rearrangement joins TRBV2 to TRBJ1-4, with D perhaps matching TRBD1 (6 bases). The CDR3 has 15 amino acids. CDR1 and CDR2 from the germline V gene are SNHLY and FYNNEI. Trimming stripped 7 bases from V and 3 bases from J, with 15 bases between. The CDR3 coding sequence is TGTGCCAGCATCAATCGGGACAACTCTAATGAAAAACTGTTTTTT. It encodes CASINRDNSNEKLFF.

J is TRBJ2-1 and V is TRBV11-1; 13 nucleotides line up with TRBD2. Germline loops: CDR1 SGHAT, CDR2 FQDESV (reference sequence). The V gene end was trimmed by 1 base and the J gene end by 8 bases; junction bases not matched to a gene: 5. CDR3 length: 16 amino acids. This CDR3 is CASSLGTGTSGDEQFF. The CDR3 region has the DNA TGTGCCAGCAGCTTAGGAACCGGGACTAGCGGGGATGAGCAGTTCTTC. The whole variable domain, filled in from reference TRBV11-1 and TRBJ2-1, reads EAEVAQSPRYKITEKSQAVAFWCDPISGHATLYWYRQILGQGPELLVQFQDESVVDDSQLPKDRFSAERLKGVDSTLKIQPAELGDSAMYLCASSLGTGTSGDEQFFGPGTRLTVL.

The chain has TRBV6-1 and TRBJ2-5; D is ambiguous. The V gene lost 0 bases and the J gene lost 11 bases, with 13 bases spanning the gap. This CDR3 is built from 13 residues. Germline-derived CDR1 and CDR2 are MNHNS and SASEGT. The CDR3 reads CASSEAGPYRQYF. The CDR3 region has the DNA TGTGCCAGCAGTGAAGCGGGCCCATACAGACAGTACTTC.

The J gene is TRBJ2-7, the V gene TRBV30, with 7 bases that match TRBD1. Trimming took 2 bases from V and 2 from J; bases not matched to a gene: 3. The germline CDR1 and CDR2 sequences are GTSNPN and SVGIG (reference sequence). This CDR3 is built from 13 residues. CDR3 bases: TGTGCCTGGAGTACGGGACAGACCTACGAGCAGTACTTC. Amino acids: CAWSTGQTYEQYF.

This rearrangement joins TRBV7-9 to TRBJ1-1; TRBD1 is a possible D gene (6 bases). The CDR3 totals 12 residues. The V end was cut by 5 bases, the J end by 10 bases, with 14 bases between. Germline CDR1 reads SEHNR; CDR2 reads FQNEAQ (reference sequence). CDR3 residues: CASSVDRSVAFF. Here the CDR3 DNA reads TGTGCCAGCAGCGTTGACAGGTCTGTAGCTTTCTTT.

This chain joins TRBV7-9 and TRBJ2-1, with TRBD2 identical over 13 bases. CDR1 is SEHNR, CDR2 FQNEAQ, per germline (reference sequence). Trimming at V came to 3 bases and at J to 8 bases, leaving 4 bases not matched to a gene. The CDR3 sequence is 15 residues long. The chain's CDR3 is CASSFGLAGVYEQFF. CDR3 bases: TGTGCCAGCAGCTTCGGACTAGCGGGAGTCTATGAGCAGTTCTTC.

The chain recombines TRBV29-1 with TRBJ2-5; tentative D call: TRBD1 (6 bases). Trimming stripped 6 bases from V and 4 bases from J, with 15 bases between. CDR3 length equals 13 residues. The V gene's germline CDR1 is SQVTM and CDR2 ANQGSEA. CDR3 in DNA: TGCAGCGTCACCGAGACAGGCGCAGAGACCCAGTACTTC. It is translated as CSVTETGAETQYF. The variable domain in full, completed from reference TRBV29-1 and TRBJ2-5, reads SAVISQKPSRDICQRGTSLTIQCQVDSQVTMMFWYRQQPGQSLTLIATANQGSEATYESGFVIDKFPISRPNLTFSTLTVSNMSPEDSSIYLCSVTETGAETQYFGPGTRLLVL.

This chain links TRBV11-2 with TRBJ2-3; 7 bases match TRBD2. V gave up 2 bases and J gave up 2 bases; unmatched junction bases: 10. CDR1 is SGHAT, CDR2 FQNNGV, per germline. The CDR3 covers 17 residues. The CDR3 loop is CASSLRSGGRTTDTQYF. CDR3 nucleotides: TGTGCCAGCAGCTTAAGGTCCGGCGGGAGAACCACAGATACGCAGTATTTT. The full variable domain, rest sourced from reference TRBV11-2 and TRBJ2-3, is EAGVAQSPRYKIIEKRQSVAFWCNPISGHATLYWYQQILGQGPKLLIQFQNNGVVDDSQLPKDRFSAERLKGVDSTLKIQPAKLEDSAVYLCASSLRSGGRTTDTQYFGPGTRLTVL.

The CDR3 bases are TGTGCCGGAGAGACGGGGATGAACACTGAAGCTTTCTTT. Protein product: CAGETGMNTEAFF. This chain uses TRBV30 with TRBJ1-1; no clear D. CDR3 size: 13 residues. V gave up 8 bases and J gave up 0 bases, with 13 bases separating them. Germline V lookup: CDR1 GTSNPN, CDR2 SVGIG (reference sequence).

This chain links TRBV6-5 with TRBJ1-2; D gene uncertain. The V gene lost 6 bases and the J gene lost 4 bases, with 18 bases spanning the gap. The CDR3 spans 15 residues. Germline V gene lookup returns CDR1 MNHEY and CDR2 SVGAGI. In DNA form, the CDR3 reads TGTGCCAGCAGCCCCGGGTCGGGAGTCGGCTATGGCTACACCTTC. Translating gives CASSPGSGVGYGYTF.

In this sample, this clone turned up once. The genes are TRBV6-4 and TRBJ2-3; TRBD2 agrees at 13 bases. Germline values: CDR1 MRHNA, CDR2 SNTAGT. The CDR3 has 14 amino acids. DNA for the CDR3: TGTGTCCATGGACTAGCGGGAGTAACAGATACGCAGTATTTT. This codes for CVHGLAGVTDTQYF.

The V and J genes are TRBV27 and TRBJ2-1; 7 bases are shared with TRBD2. The CDR3 runs to 14 residues. Germline V gene lookup returns CDR1 MNHEY and CDR2 SMNVEV (reference sequence). The ends lost 7 bases at V and 8 bases at J; junction bases unmatched: 11. CDR3 loop: CASMPPGGWDEQFF. The CDR3 DNA reads as TGTGCCAGCATGCCCCCCGGGGGGTGGGATGAGCAGTTCTTC.

With regard to this clone: The junction shows a germline mismatch at one end, possibly a read error. V usage is TRBV7-9 and J usage is TRBJ2-1; 7 nucleotides align to TRBD2. Germline CDR1 SEHNR, CDR2 FQNEAQ (reference sequence). The CDR3 is 16 residues long. CDR3 sequence reads: CSSSFPTSRSVNEQFF. The CDR3 bases are TGTTCCAGCAGCTTCCCGACTAGCCGATCTGTCAATGAGCAGTTCTTC.

J is TRBJ2-7 and V is TRBV14, with D possibly being TRBD1 (6 bases). CDR1 and CDR2 (germline): SGHDN, FVKESK. The germline V and J ends were trimmed by 0 bases and 6 bases, with 12 bases remaining between them. The CDR3 is 14 residues long. The DNA of the CDR3 is TGTGCCAGCAGCCAAGAGCACAGGGTGGGCGAGCAGTACTTC. Encoded protein: CASSQEHRVGEQYF.

This rearrangement joins TRBV27 to TRBJ2-2, with 10 bases that match TRBD2. V was clipped by 8 bases and J by 4 bases; unmatched bases: 4. Germline V gives CDR1 MNHEY, CDR2 SMNVEV (reference sequence). The CDR3 has 14 residues. As DNA, the CDR3 is TGTGCCAGCCAACTAGCGGGGCCCACCGGGGAGCTGTTTTTT. It specifies CASQLAGPTGELFF.